The clone carrying this T cell receptor (beta chain) was counted a single time. The antigen is not known. The PCR contained 60 Vbeta and 13 Jbeta primers. The repertoire was sequenced with immunoSEQ multiplex PCR; TCRdb's copy has only in-frame clones and lacks some. The sample consists of more than 100,000 clones, approximately 67% of them appearing once. V was trimmed by 3 bases and J by 3 bases, leaving 13 bases between them. The CDR3 runs to 15 residues. Germline V gene sequence: CDR1 LGHNA, CDR2 YSLEER. This sample is part of a study of cytomegalovirus exposure and HLA in healthy donors. Study results and caveats: V- and J-gene trimming of TCR beta was linked (in a later analysis) to a missense DCLRE1C variant. The authors reported that TCR beta sequences could predict HLA-A and HLA-B alleles. These predictions were accurate for most subjects in the first cohort.

When sampled, the donors appeared nominally healthy, though they likely had unrecorded immune exposures. The TCR comes from a man aged 18-30 years in good health and CMV-seronegative. The chain uses TRBV4-3 and TRBJ2-3; TRBD2 might be the D (5 bases). Sequences were obtained from PBMCs. Here the CDR3 DNA reads TGCGCCAGCAGCCATAATAGCGTTTCAACAGATACGCAGTATTTT. Protein: CASSHNSVSTDTQYF.